Each of the 16 T cell receptor beta chains below was sequenced from the same sample in a study of T-cell memory formation after mild COVID-19. Using its own MiXCR run on the 5' RACE reads, TCRdb lists one record per CDR3 protein. Of about 620,000 distinct CDR3 sequences detected, about 20% appear once; the ten largest clones hold approximately 12%. Material: PBMCs or a T cell subset sorted from them (not recorded which). These receptor sequences come from an adult woman who had mild COVID-19 (a few samples of this study predate the infection). Cell type and time point are not known.

V gene TRBV29-1 combines with J gene TRBJ2-3, with D perhaps given as TRBD1 or TRBD2 (5 bases each). Per germline, CDR1 SQVTM and CDR2 ANQGSEA. Trimming removed 3 bases from V and 0 bases from J, with 10 bases in between. This CDR3 has 14 residues. CDR3 sequence (DNA): TGCAGCGTTGAGGGGGTAGTTAGCACAGATACGCAGTATTTT. Translating gives CSVEGVVSTDTQYF.

V usage is TRBV24-1 and J usage is TRBJ2-1; TRBD2 agrees at 12 bases. This CDR3 has 18 amino acids. Per the germline V gene, CDR1 is KGHDR and CDR2 is SFDVKD. V dropped 5 bases and J dropped 3; count of bases not matched to a gene: 10. CDR3 region: CATSVASGRAGSYNEQFF. CDR3 nucleotides: TGTGCCACCAGTGTGGCTAGCGGGAGGGCCGGAAGCTACAATGAGCAGTTCTTC.

About this clonotype: One end of the junction does not line up with germline, which may come from a read error. The chain uses TRBV20-1 and TRBJ2-5; a possible D gene is TRBD2 (6 bases). In germline, CDR1 is DFQATT, CDR2 SNEGSKA (reference sequence). CDR3 length equals 11 residues. CDR3: CSASQSGTRSF. The CDR3 DNA sequence: TGCAGTGCTTCCCAATCCGGGACTCGGTCCTTC.

The genes are TRBV21-1 and TRBJ2-1; the table calls TRBD1, which could not be checked here. TRBV21-1 is labeled a pseudogene. This CDR3 has 15 amino acids. Here the CDR3 DNA reads TGTGCCGACTCCCCCTCGGGGGGGTCCTACAATGAGCAGTTCTTC. Protein: CADSPSGGSYNEQFF.

This clonotype was picked up a small number of times. The rearrangement joins TRBV5-1 to TRBJ1-2, with 7 bases matching TRBD1. CDR1 and CDR2 from the germline V gene are SGHRS and YFSETQ. The CDR3 runs to 13 residues. The J segment lost 8 bases and the V segment lost 3 bases, leaving 7 bases of the junction unmatched. The chain's CDR3 is CASSSQGSRGYTF. CDR3 in DNA: TGCGCCAGCAGCTCACAGGGGAGCCGCGGCTACACCTTC.

This clonotype has a handful of counts. The chain has TRBV20-1 and TRBJ2-1; TRBD2 matches at 7 bases. Trimming at V came to 3 bases and at J to 7 bases, leaving 9 bases not matched to a gene. Germline V gene data show CDR1 as DFQATT and CDR2 as SNEGSKA (reference sequence). The CDR3 sequence is 14 residues long. CDR3 in amino acids: CSARSRESGNEQFF. CDR3 sequence (DNA): TGCAGTGCTAGGTCGCGGGAGTCCGGGAATGAGCAGTTCTTC.

The rearrangement joins TRBV30 to TRBJ1-1, with a weak D call TRBD1 (6 bases). The V end was cut by 2 bases, the J end by 0 bases, with 10 bases between. Germline lookup yields CDR1 GTSNPN and CDR2 SVGIG (reference sequence). This CDR3 has 14 amino acids. CDR3 bases: TGTGCCTGGAGTCCAGGGGCCATGAACACTGAAGCTTTCTTT. It translates to CAWSPGAMNTEAFF.

The CDR3 DNA follows: TGCGCCAGCAGCTTGTTAACCTCAACTAGCGCCCCAATTGGGGATACGCAGTATTTT. Amino acids: CASSLLTSTSAPIGDTQYF. The gene calls are TRBV5-1 and TRBJ2-3; 7 bases are a match to TRBD2. There are 19 residues in the CDR3. Per the germline V gene, CDR1 is SGHRS and CDR2 is YFSETQ. J lost 6 bases, V lost 1 base, and 20 bases had no gene match.

This rearrangement joins TRBV30 to TRBJ1-6; the D gene is possibly TRBD1 (5 bases). Germline CDR1 and CDR2: GTSNPN and SVGIG (reference sequence). The CDR3 has 13 residues. In DNA, the CDR3 is TGTGCTGGGGGGGGGGACGGTAATTCACCCCTCCACTTT. Its protein product is CAGGGDGNSPLHF.

The sample holds a few counts of this clonotype. CDR3 sequence: CASSGGLAGAYEQYF. The DNA of the CDR3 is TGTGCCAGCAGCGGTGGACTAGCGGGAGCCTACGAGCAGTACTTC. The gene calls are TRBV28 and TRBJ2-7; 13 bases are shared with TRBD2. Germline CDR1 reads MDHEN; CDR2 reads SYDVKM. This CDR3 spans 15 amino acids. V lost 6 bases and J lost 2; bases outside the gene matches: 4.

This rearrangement joins TRBV7-6 to TRBJ2-1; 10 bases are a match to TRBD1. The J segment lost 9 bases and the V segment lost 4 bases, leaving 9 bases of the junction unmatched. This CDR3 has 15 amino acids. CDR1 is SGHVS, CDR2 FNYEAQ, per germline. The CDR3 DNA follows: TGTGCCAGCAGCTCAACCGGGACAGGGGCGATTGAGCAGTTCTTC. Amino acids: CASSSTGTGAIEQFF.

This clonotype has at least ten counts. V and J are TRBV19 and TRBJ1-5; D is ambiguous. The germline V gene encodes CDR1 LNHDA and CDR2 SQIVND (reference sequence). V gave up 3 bases and J gave up 2 bases, with 8 bases separating them. There are 14 residues in the CDR3. The CDR3 reads CASSIELGNQPQHF. CDR3 nucleotide sequence: TGTGCCAGTAGTATTGAGCTGGGCAATCAGCCCCAGCATTTT.

V is TRBV9 and J is TRBJ2-7, with D perhaps TRBD2 (5 bases). Germline-derived CDR1 and CDR2 are SGDLS and YYNGEE. There are 15 residues in the CDR3. With 0 bases removed from V and 1 base from J, the gap between germline ends came to 11 bases. CDR3 loop: CASSVDSGRSYEQYF. As DNA, the CDR3 is TGTGCCAGCAGCGTAGACAGCGGTCGGTCCTACGAGCAGTACTTC.

This chain connects TRBV24-1 to TRBJ2-3; D perhaps matches TRBD1 (6 bases). This CDR3 is 13 amino acids long. Per germline, CDR1 KGHDR and CDR2 SFDVKD. The germline V and J ends were trimmed by 10 bases and 2 bases, with 12 bases remaining between them. This CDR3 is CATRAGDTDTQYF. CDR3 DNA: TGTGCCACGAGGGCAGGGGACACAGATACGCAGTATTTT.

This clonotype was detected only a few times. The rearrangement joins TRBV7-9 to TRBJ1-4; TRBD1 is a possible D gene (6 bases). This CDR3 is built from 13 residues. Germline CDR1 SEHNR, CDR2 FQNEAQ (reference sequence). With 4 bases removed from V and 8 bases from J, the gap between germline ends came to 11 bases. The CDR3 is CASSSGTSEKLFF. The CDR3 DNA is TGTGCCAGCAGCTCCGGGACATCCGAAAAACTGTTTTTT.

This clonotype has ten or more counts. The chain employs TRBV7-8 and TRBJ1-1, with 8 bases that match TRBD1. CDR3 length equals 14 residues. Germline V gene data show CDR1 as SGHVS and CDR2 as FQNEAQ. V gave up 4 bases and J gave up 6 bases; unmatched junction bases: 7. CDR3 nucleotides: TGTGCCAGCAGCTCACAGGACAGGGTCGCTGAAGCTTTCTTT. Residues: CASSSQDRVAEAFF.